This T cell receptor (beta chain) was profiled in a study of T cells in Graves' hyperthyroidism and ophthalmopathy. RNA transcripts provided the source from which TCR beta CDR3 regions were amplified. TCR CDR3 regions were first amplified by RT-PCR with HTBI primers. TCRdb re-called the multiplex PCR reads with MiXCR, one entry per CDR3 protein. The repertoire holds roughly 380,000 distinct CDR3 sequences, with roughly 13% as singletons. The CDR3 has 12 amino acids. Germline V CDR1 and CDR2: SNHLY, FYNNEI. The V gene lost 5 bases and the J gene lost 4 bases, with 5 bases spanning the gap. Source material: blood. This chain connects TRBV2 to TRBJ2-2, with a weak D call TRBD1 (5 bases). This sequence was found in a man aged 25-45 years with Graves' hyperthyroidism that later progressed to Graves' ophthalmopathy. The CDR3 DNA sequence: TGTGCCAGCAGTACAGGCACCGGGGAGCTGTTTTTT. Its protein product is CASSTGTGELFF.